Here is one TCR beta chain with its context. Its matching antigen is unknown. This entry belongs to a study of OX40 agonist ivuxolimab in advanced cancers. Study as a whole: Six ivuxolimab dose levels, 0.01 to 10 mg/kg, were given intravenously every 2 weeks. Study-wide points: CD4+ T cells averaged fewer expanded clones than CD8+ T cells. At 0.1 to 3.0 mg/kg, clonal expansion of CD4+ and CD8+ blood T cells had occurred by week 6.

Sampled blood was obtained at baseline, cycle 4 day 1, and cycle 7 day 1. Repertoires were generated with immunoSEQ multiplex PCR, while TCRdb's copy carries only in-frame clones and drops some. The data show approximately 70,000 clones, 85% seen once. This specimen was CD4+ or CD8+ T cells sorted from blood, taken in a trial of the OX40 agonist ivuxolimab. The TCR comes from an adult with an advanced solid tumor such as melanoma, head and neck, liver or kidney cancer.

In nucleotides, the CDR3 is TGTGCCAGCAGCCGACTAGCGGGAGTCTACAATGAGCAGTTCTTC. Protein product: CASSRLAGVYNEQFF. The genes are TRBV9 and TRBJ2-1, with TRBD2 identical over 12 bases. Germline lookup yields CDR1 SGDLS and CDR2 YYNGEE. The CDR3 totals 15 residues. V dropped 4 bases and J dropped 3; count of bases not matched to a gene: 2. Full variable domain (rest looked up from reference TRBV9 and TRBJ2-1): DSGVTQTPKHLITATGQRVTLRCSPRSGDLSVYWYQQSLDQGLQFLIQYYNGEERAKGNILERFSAQQFPDLHSELNLSSLELGDSALYFCASSRLAGVYNEQFFGPGTRLTVL.